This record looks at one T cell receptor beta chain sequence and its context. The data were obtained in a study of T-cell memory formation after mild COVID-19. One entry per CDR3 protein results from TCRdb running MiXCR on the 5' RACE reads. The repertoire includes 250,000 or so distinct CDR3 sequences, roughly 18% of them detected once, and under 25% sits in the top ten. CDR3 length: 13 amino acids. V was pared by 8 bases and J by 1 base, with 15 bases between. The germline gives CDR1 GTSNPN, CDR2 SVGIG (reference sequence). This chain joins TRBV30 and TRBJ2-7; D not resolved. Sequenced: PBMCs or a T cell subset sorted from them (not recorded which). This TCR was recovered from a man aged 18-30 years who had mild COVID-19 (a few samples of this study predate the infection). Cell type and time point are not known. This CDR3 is CAGLVGSSYEQYF. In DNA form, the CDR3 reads TGTGCCGGGTTGGTGGGTTCTTCCTACGAGCAGTACTTC.